The clone carrying this T cell receptor beta chain was observed many times. The V gene's germline CDR1 is KGHDR and CDR2 SFDVKD. The CDR3 covers 12 residues. V was pared by 2 bases and J by 5 bases, with 3 bases between. The data were obtained in a study of identical twins. TCRdb reanalysed the 5' RACE reads using MiXCR and keeps one entry per CDR3 protein. The table shows about 200,000 distinct CDR3 sequences, with over 5% occurring only once. The same data also went into a second study, on T cells expressing NK-cell markers. That investigation notes: In a handful of donors, dominant CD3+CD56+NKG2C+ clones formed roughly 1.0-7.5% of CD8+ cells.

Sequenced material: CD8+ T cells sorted from blood. The V gene is TRBV24-1, the J gene TRBJ2-4; D gene unclear. This TCR was recovered from a young woman in good health. As DNA, the CDR3 is TGTGCCACCAGTGATTCTGAAAACATTCAGTACTTC. Translated, it gives CATSDSENIQYF.